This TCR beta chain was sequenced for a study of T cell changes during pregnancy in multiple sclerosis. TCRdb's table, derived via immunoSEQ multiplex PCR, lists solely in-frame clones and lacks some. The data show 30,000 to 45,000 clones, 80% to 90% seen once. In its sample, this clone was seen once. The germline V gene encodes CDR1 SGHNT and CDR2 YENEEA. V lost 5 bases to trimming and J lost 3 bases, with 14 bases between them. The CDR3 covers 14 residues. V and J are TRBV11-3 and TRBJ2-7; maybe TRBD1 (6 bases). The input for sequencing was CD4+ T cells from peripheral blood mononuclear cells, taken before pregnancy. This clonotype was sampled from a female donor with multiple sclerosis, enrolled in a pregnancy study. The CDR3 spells CASSNPGHYYEQYF. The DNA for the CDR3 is TGTGCCAGCAGCAATCCGGGACACTACTACGAGCAGTACTTC.